A single sample gave rise to the 12 T cell receptor beta chains below, sequenced in a study of blood T cells in healthy people across ages. Together with a sample-barcoded 5' primer, a J-beta primer mix was included in a second PCR lasting about 7 to 11 cycles. TCRdb reanalysed the 5' RACE reads using MiXCR and keeps one entry per CDR3 protein. Among some 1.1 million distinct CDR3 sequences listed, roughly two fifths were seen once. The sample was blood. These receptors all stem from a young man in good health.

The rearrangement uses TRBV19 and TRBJ1-2, with 9 nucleotides matching TRBD1. Germline values: CDR1 LNHDA, CDR2 SQIVND (reference sequence). The V and J ends lost 6 bases and 6 bases, in that order; junction bases with no gene match: 11. This CDR3 region has 15 residues. CDR3 nucleotide sequence: TGTGCCAGTAGCGAATACAGGGGGCGATACGATGGCTACACCTTC. This codes for CASSEYRGRYDGYTF. Full variable domain (remainder filled in from reference TRBV19 and TRBJ1-2): DGGITQSPKYLFRKEGQNVTLSCEQNLNHDAMYWYRQDPGQGLRLIYYSQIVNDFQKGDIAEGYSVSREKKESFPLTVTSAQKNPTAFYLCASSEYRGRYDGYTFGSGTRLTVV.

This clonotype was seen a few times. The chain couples TRBV20-1 to TRBJ1-1; unclear D gene. The germline V and J ends were trimmed by 0 bases and 6 bases, with 14 bases remaining between them. CDR1 is DFQATT, CDR2 SNEGSKA, per germline (reference sequence). This CDR3 is built from 14 residues. The CDR3 sequence is CSAREGGSFSEAFF. The DNA of the CDR3 is TGCAGTGCTAGAGAGGGAGGTTCCTTTTCTGAAGCTTTCTTT.

The chain links TRBV19 to TRBJ2-1; TRBD1 matches at 9 bases. Germline CDR1 is LNHDA and CDR2 is SQIVND (reference sequence). This CDR3 region has 13 residues. The V and J ends lost 9 bases and 7 bases, in that order; junction bases with no gene match: 7. CDR3 nucleotides: TGTGCCAGCAGCACAGGGGGCGGGAATGAGCAGTTCTTC. Its protein product is CASSTGGGNEQFF.

This chain joins TRBV10-3 and TRBJ2-2; 8 positions match TRBD1. This CDR3 has 14 residues. The V gene's germline CDR1 is ENHRY and CDR2 SYGVKD. After removal of 11 bases from V and 1 base from J, the junction contained 6 bases not matched to a gene. The CDR3 loop is CALAGTGNTGELFF. In DNA form, the CDR3 reads TGTGCCCTCGCCGGGACAGGGAACACCGGGGAGCTGTTTTTT.

The chain combines TRBV20-1 with TRBJ1-2; possible D gene TRBD1, 6 bases. The CDR3 runs to 10 residues. Germline V gene data show CDR1 as DFQATT and CDR2 as SNEGSKA (reference sequence). V gave up 4 bases and J gave up 8 bases, with 8 bases separating them. The CDR3 DNA follows: TGCAGTGCTACAGGGGTCGGCTACACCTTC. As protein: CSATGVGYTF.

This chain uses TRBV6-5 with TRBJ2-1, with 10 bases lining up with TRBD2. The J segment lost 9 bases and the V segment lost 2 bases, leaving 7 bases of the junction unmatched. Germline-derived CDR1 and CDR2 are MNHEY and SVGAGI. The CDR3 loop spans 15 amino acids. The CDR3 coding sequence is TGTGCCAGCAGTTACACAAGCGGGGGGGTTGGTGAGCAGTTCTTC. Protein: CASSYTSGGVGEQFF.

DNA for the CDR3: TGTGCCAGCAGTTATGGCGGGGGCAGCTCCTACAATGAGCAGTTCTTC. It encodes CASSYGGGSSYNEQFF. The chain employs TRBV6-2 or TRBV6-3 and TRBJ2-1; tentatively, D is TRBD2 (7 bases). The CDR3 consists of 16 residues. Germline lookup yields CDR1 MNHEY and CDR2 SVGEGT. Trimming cost V 3 bases and J 0 bases, with 12 bases left between them.

In this sample, this clonotype turned up a few times. V is TRBV18 and J is TRBJ1-4; 9 bases agree with TRBD1. Unmatched junction bases numbered 11, after V lost 5 bases and J lost 4 bases. This CDR3 has 17 amino acids. Germline V CDR1 and CDR2: KGHSH, LQKENI. CDR3 in DNA: TGTGCCAGCTCAGAATCGAACAAGGACAGGGGTAATGAAAAACTGTTTTTT. Translating gives CASSESNKDRGNEKLFF.

This clonotype was counted a few times. V is TRBV18 and J is TRBJ2-7; TRBD1 matches 9 bases. Germline V gene lookup returns CDR1 KGHSH and CDR2 LQKENI. The CDR3 runs to 15 residues. V gave up 2 bases and J gave up 2 bases; unmatched junction bases: 4. The chain's CDR3 is CASSPRQGDTYEQYF. In nucleotides, the CDR3 is TGTGCCAGCTCACCAAGACAGGGGGACACCTACGAGCAGTACTTC.

This clonotype was seen more than once but under ten times. The genes are TRBV9 and TRBJ1-2; tentatively, D is TRBD1 (5 bases). The ends were cut back, 3 bases at V and 0 bases at J, with 18 bases in the middle. The germline CDR1 and CDR2 sequences are SGDLS and YYNGEE. CDR3 size: 17 residues. The CDR3 coding sequence is TGTGCCAGCAGCGCCTCCGGGACCGGCAAGGCTAACTATGGCTACACCTTC. Protein sequence: CASSASGTGKANYGYTF. Full variable domain (remainder filled in from reference TRBV9 and TRBJ1-2): DSGVTQTPKHLITATGQRVTLRCSPRSGDLSVYWYQQSLDQGLQFLIQYYNGEERAKGNILERFSAQQFPDLHSELNLSSLELGDSALYFCASSASGTGKANYGYTFGSGTRLTVV.

This clonotype was seen ten or more times. V and J are TRBV10-3 and TRBJ2-1; D might be TRBD1 (6 bases). V was trimmed by 9 bases and J by 4 bases, leaving 10 bases between them. There are 12 residues in the CDR3. The germline gives CDR1 ENHRY, CDR2 SYGVKD. CDR3 amino acids: CAITDSYNEQFF. CDR3 DNA: TGTGCCATAACGGACAGTTACAATGAGCAGTTCTTC.

The chain has TRBV6-1 and TRBJ1-2; D is undetermined. V was shortened by 0 bases and J by 4 bases, with 15 bases between the two germline ends. CDR3 length: 16 amino acids. Germline CDR1 reads MNHNS; CDR2 reads SASEGT. Written as DNA, the CDR3 is TGTGCCAGCAGTGAAGCGGGTGCCGGCCGAGTCTATGGCTACACCTTC. Translating it yields CASSEAGAGRVYGYTF.